These T cell receptor beta chains were read from a single sample in a study of cytomegalovirus exposure and HLA in healthy donors. Sequencing was performed with immunoSEQ multiplex PCR; in TCRdb, only in-frame clones are kept and a portion is missing. The sample carries fewer than 200,000 clones, roughly 89% recorded once. The sequencing input was PBMCs. These receptors came from a woman aged 25 to 39 in good health and CMV-seronegative. Each CDR3 is given with its conserved first and last residue.

TRBV7-3,CASSFSGQVAGELFF
TRBV18,CASSRDSGSEQFF
TRBV28,CASTAGILNYGYTF
TRBV29-1,CSVSSPFDRVDGYTF
TRBV9,CASSVDKGLATEAFF
TRBV2,CASQGTGTNYGYTF
TRBV14,CASSQVGVGRWTEAFF
TRBV30,CAWRREGEAFF
TRBV29-1,CSVLSGNEQFF
TRBV27,CASRDSGREETQYF
TRBV5-4,CASSLPGQSMETQYF
TRBV5-5,CASSSGGIYEKLFF
TRBV27,CASSPNTANTEAFF
TRBV29-1,CSVEERGLKTEAFF
TRBV27,CASSPWGDEQYF
TRBV10-3,CAISERGDYEQYF
TRBV20-1,CSARELQDTF
TRBV7-8,CASSPHGGGPRNEQFF
TRBV10-1,CASSAAVNTGELFF
TRBV6-6,CASSYRGGGETQYF
TRBV14,CASSQVPGYGYTF
TRBV6-5,CASKTPSGGTYEQYF
TRBV4-3,CASSQPGGTNTEAFF
TRBV10-1,CASSEAVGSGVTQYF
TRBV4-1,CASSQVNLGWSGDQPQHF
TRBV7-2,CASSLRQGISEQYF